This TCR beta chain came from a study of T-cell reconstitution after alpha-beta-depleted transplantation in children. Unique molecular identifiers featured in how the TCRbeta library was prepared. TCRdb used MiXCR to reprocess the PCR reads, holding one entry per CDR3 protein. Of some 220,000 distinct CDR3 sequences listed, approximately 11% were seen once; the top ten hold roughly 30%. This clonotype was seen repeatedly, ten times or more. The antigen remains unidentified. Germline assignment: CDR1 SNHLY and CDR2 FYNNEI. The V end was cut by 0 bases, the J end by 12 bases, with 16 bases between. This CDR3 spans 14 amino acids. General study findings and limits: When one year had passed after transplant, most T-cell counts and diversity came from newly produced T cells.

The chain combines TRBV2 with TRBJ2-3; D may be TRBD2 (5 bases). The source was PBMCs, collected before TCRalphabeta/CD19-depleted stem cell transplant. The TCR comes from a child less than two years old with acute myeloid leukemia, due to receive a stem cell transplant. CDR3 region: CASSEARVASPQYF. The CDR3 nucleotides read TGTGCCAGCAGTGAAGCGAGGGTGGCTAGCCCCCAGTATTTT.